Included here is one TCR beta chain sequence, with context. Germline V gives CDR1 SGDLS, CDR2 YYNGEE. V lost 4 bases and J lost 7, with 12 bases in between. The CDR3 sequence is 13 residues long. As handled by the study authors: Amplification from reference gene primers served as the basis for estimated nucleated cell counts. Method: immunoSEQ multiplex PCR; TCRdb's copy keeps in-frame clones and lacks some. D and trimming were read from the DNA, whereas the V and J calls and clone size are those reported in that table. The sample holds about 78,000 clones, approximately 86% seen once. The data were obtained in a study of blood T cell repertoires in COVID-19. As for the study in general: Acute and convalescent COVID-19 specimens originated in the United States, Italy and Spain. In each case, the material was cDNA or gDNA derived from T cells, B-cell-depleted T cells, or PBMCs.

The chain uses TRBV9 and TRBJ2-1; maybe TRBD1 (6 bases). The clonotype originates from a man aged 45-65 years with active or convalescent COVID-19. Sequenced material: peripheral blood. The CDR3 sequence: CASSSQGRNEQFF. The CDR3 bases are TGTGCCAGCAGCTCACAGGGTCGTAATGAGCAGTTCTTC.